This T cell receptor beta chain was found in a study of technical replicates of blood from a handful of donors. The CDR3 runs to 16 residues. Germline CDR1 is LGHNA and CDR2 is YNFKEQ. V trimming: 3 bases; J trimming: 1 base; junction bases outside the gene matches: 5. Using immunoSEQ multiplex PCR, the repertoire was profiled, and TCRdb retains in-frame clones only, with some absent. In the table there are around 50,000 clones, roughly 90% of which are singletons. The source of this sequence is a human donor in good health. Some clones in this sample may be carry-over from other donors' samples. The V and J genes are TRBV4-2 and TRBJ2-5; 10 positions agree with TRBD2. The sample consisted of PBMCs. CDR3 residues: CASSHSGGPPQETQYF. In nucleotides, the CDR3 is TGTGCCAGCAGCCATAGCGGGGGGCCGCCCCAAGAGACCCAGTACTTC.